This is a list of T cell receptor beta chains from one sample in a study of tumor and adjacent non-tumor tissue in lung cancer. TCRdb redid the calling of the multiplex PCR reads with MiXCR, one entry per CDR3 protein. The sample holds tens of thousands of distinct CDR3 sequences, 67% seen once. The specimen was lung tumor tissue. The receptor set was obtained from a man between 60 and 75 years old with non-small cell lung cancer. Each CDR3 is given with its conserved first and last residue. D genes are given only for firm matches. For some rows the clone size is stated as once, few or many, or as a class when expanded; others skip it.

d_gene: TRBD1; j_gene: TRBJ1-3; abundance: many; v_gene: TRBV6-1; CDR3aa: CASSLPGQAGNTIYF; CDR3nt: TGTGCCAGCAGTTTGCCGGGACAGGCTGGAAACACCATATATTTT
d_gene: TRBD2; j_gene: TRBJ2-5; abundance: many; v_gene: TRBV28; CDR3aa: CASRQASGKETQYF; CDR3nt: TGTGCCAGCAGGCAAGCTAGCGGGAAAGAGACCCAGTACTTC
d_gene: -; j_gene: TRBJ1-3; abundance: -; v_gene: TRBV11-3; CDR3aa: CVSNSDRGNTIYF; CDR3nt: TGTGTCAGCAACTCTGACAGGGGAAACACCATATATTTT
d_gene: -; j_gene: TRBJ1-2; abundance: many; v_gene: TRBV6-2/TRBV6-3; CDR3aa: CASSSPTGSALGYGYTF; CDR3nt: TGTGCCAGCAGTTCGCCGACAGGATCCGCCCTGGGCTATGGCTACACCTTC
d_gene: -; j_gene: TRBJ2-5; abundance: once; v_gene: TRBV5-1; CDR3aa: CASSLASAVGLDTQYF; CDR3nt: TGCGCCAGCAGCTTGGCCTCGGCGGTGGGGTTAGATACCCAGTACTTC
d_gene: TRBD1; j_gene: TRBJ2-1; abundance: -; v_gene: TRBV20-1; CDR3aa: CSTRDRGQSFGNEQFF; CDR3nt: TGCAGTACTAGAGATAGGGGGCAGAGCTTTGGGAATGAGCAGTTCTTC
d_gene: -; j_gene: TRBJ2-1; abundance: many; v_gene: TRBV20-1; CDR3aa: CSAEGPGDEQFF; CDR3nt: TGCAGTGCCGAAGGGCCTGGCGATGAGCAGTTCTTC
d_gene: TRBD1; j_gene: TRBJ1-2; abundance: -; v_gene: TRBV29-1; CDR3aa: CRGSEGGHSYTF; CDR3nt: TGCAGGGGAAGCGAAGGGGGCCATAGCTACACCTTC
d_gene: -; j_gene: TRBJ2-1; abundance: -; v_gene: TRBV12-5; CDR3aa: CASSLVQGQTTDEQFF; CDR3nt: TGTGCTAGTAGTTTGGTACAAGGACAGACTACCGATGAGCAGTTCTTC
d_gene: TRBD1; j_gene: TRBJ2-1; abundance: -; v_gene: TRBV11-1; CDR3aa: CVSNLGDRANEQFF; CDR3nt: TGTGTCAGTAACTTAGGGGACAGGGCCAATGAGCAGTTCTTC
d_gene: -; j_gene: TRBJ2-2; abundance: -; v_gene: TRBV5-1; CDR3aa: CANNLEVRGTGELFF; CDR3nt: TGCGCCAACAACTTGGAAGTTCGGGGCACCGGGGAGCTGTTTTTT
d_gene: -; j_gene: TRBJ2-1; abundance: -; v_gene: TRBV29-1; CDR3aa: CNHGYYEQFF; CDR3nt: TGCAACCACGGCTACTATGAGCAGTTCTTC
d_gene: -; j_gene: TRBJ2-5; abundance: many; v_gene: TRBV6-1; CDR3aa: CASRAVRESEAQYF; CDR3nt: TGTGCCAGCAGGGCTGTGAGGGAGTCAGAGGCCCAGTACTTC
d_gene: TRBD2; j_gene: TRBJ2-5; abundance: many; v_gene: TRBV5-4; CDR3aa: CASSLVLAGGQETQYF; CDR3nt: TGTGCCAGCAGCTTGGTGCTAGCGGGAGGTCAAGAGACCCAGTACTTC
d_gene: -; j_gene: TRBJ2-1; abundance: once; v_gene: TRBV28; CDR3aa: CASRPLSWILNNEQFF; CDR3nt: TGTGCCAGCAGGCCTCTGAGCTGGATTCTCAACAATGAGCAGTTCTTC
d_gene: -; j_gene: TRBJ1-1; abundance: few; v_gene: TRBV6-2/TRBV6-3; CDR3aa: CASSYVMGGALF; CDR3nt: TGTGCCAGCAGTTACGTGATGGGGGGGGCTCTCTTT